A selection of T cell receptor beta chains follows, all from one sample in a study of cytomegalovirus exposure and HLA in healthy donors. Sequencing used immunoSEQ multiplex PCR; TCRdb keeps in-frame clones, though not all of them. The sample lists more than 100,000 clones; about 9.2% were seen once. Specimen: PBMCs. All receptors derive from a woman between 40 and 50 years old in good health and CMV-seropositive. CDR3s include the opening cysteine and the closing phenylalanine or tryptophan. The order of the fields is V gene, clone size, D gene, J gene, CDR3 protein, CDR3 DNA. D genes are given only for firm matches. Not all rows give a size; the values are once, few, many and, for expanded clones, a class.

V gene: TRBV11-2
clone size: .
D gene: TRBD1
J gene: TRBJ1-5
CDR3 protein: CASSLGTGFSQPQHF
CDR3 DNA: TGTGCCAGCAGCTTAGGGACAGGGTTTAGTCAGCCCCAGCATTTT

V gene: TRBV6-6
clone size: .
D gene: .
J gene: TRBJ2-7
CDR3 protein: CASNDNSYEQYF
CDR3 DNA: TGTGCCAGCAACGACAATTCCTACGAGCAGTACTTC

V gene: TRBV5-1
clone size: .
D gene: .
J gene: TRBJ1-5
CDR3 protein: CAANRVPTGGRPQHF
CDR3 DNA: TGCGCAGCAAACCGGGTCCCGACGGGGGGCAGACCCCAGCATTTT

V gene: TRBV5-1
clone size: .
D gene: .
J gene: TRBJ1-4
CDR3 protein: CASSTGLMGTNEKLFF
CDR3 DNA: TGCGCCAGCAGCACGGGGTTGATGGGAACTAATGAAAAACTGTTTTTT

V gene: TRBV13
clone size: .
D gene: .
J gene: TRBJ1-6
CDR3 protein: CASSLVGGNYSPLHF
CDR3 DNA: TGTGCCAGCAGCTTAGTCGGGGGAAATTATTCACCCCTCCACTTT

V gene: TRBV19
clone size: few
D gene: TRBD1
J gene: TRBJ1-2
CDR3 protein: CASSIDSRQGNYGYTF
CDR3 DNA: TGTGCCAGTAGTATAGATTCTAGACAGGGTAACTATGGCTACACCTTC

V gene: TRBV5-1
clone size: .
D gene: TRBD1
J gene: TRBJ1-2
CDR3 protein: CASSLYPRQGVYGYTF
CDR3 DNA: TGCGCCAGCAGCTTGTACCCTCGACAGGGTGTCTATGGCTACACCTTC

V gene: TRBV7-7
clone size: few
D gene: .
J gene: TRBJ1-6
CDR3 protein: CASSYRVHSPLHF
CDR3 DNA: TGTGCCAGCAGCTACAGGGTTCATTCACCCCTCCACTTT

V gene: TRBV4-3
clone size: .
D gene: .
J gene: TRBJ1-2
CDR3 protein: CASSQDRGKGYTF
CDR3 DNA: TGCGCCAGCAGCCAAGACAGGGGTAAGGGCTACACCTTC

V gene: TRBV6-1
clone size: few
D gene: TRBD2
J gene: TRBJ2-1
CDR3 protein: CASSEELAGTYNEQFF
CDR3 DNA: TGTGCCAGCAGTGAGGAACTAGCGGGGACCTACAATGAGCAGTTCTTC

V gene: TRBV5-5
clone size: .
D gene: TRBD1
J gene: TRBJ2-7
CDR3 protein: CASSLPGQGALLQYF
CDR3 DNA: TGTGCCAGCAGCTTGCCGGGACAGGGGGCCCTCCTACAGTACTTC

V gene: TRBV5-4
clone size: .
D gene: .
J gene: TRBJ2-2
CDR3 protein: CASSLDITGELFF
CDR3 DNA: TGTGCCAGCAGCTTGGACATTACCGGGGAGCTGTTTTTT

V gene: TRBV11-3
clone size: few
D gene: .
J gene: TRBJ1-6
CDR3 protein: CASSLEGGGNSPLHF
CDR3 DNA: TGTGCCAGCAGCTTAGAGGGGGGTGGTAATTCACCCCTCCACTTT

V gene: TRBV27
clone size: few
D gene: .
J gene: TRBJ1-3
CDR3 protein: CASKSSGNTIYF
CDR3 DNA: TGTGCCAGCAAGAGCTCTGGAAACACCATATATTTT

V gene: TRBV6-1
clone size: .
D gene: .
J gene: TRBJ2-7
CDR3 protein: CASNSQGTTYEQYF
CDR3 DNA: TGTGCCAGCAACTCACAGGGTACCACCTACGAGCAGTACTTC

V gene: TRBV4-1
clone size: few
D gene: TRBD2
J gene: TRBJ2-1
CDR3 protein: CASSQDIAGGVNEQFF
CDR3 DNA: TGCGCCAGCAGCCAAGATATCGCGGGGGGAGTCAATGAGCAGTTCTTC

V gene: TRBV5-6
clone size: .
D gene: TRBD2
J gene: TRBJ2-1
CDR3 protein: CASSSLTSGGRQFF
CDR3 DNA: TGTGCCAGCAGTTCCCTGACTAGCGGGGGCCGGCAGTTCTTC

V gene: TRBV27
clone size: .
D gene: .
J gene: TRBJ1-3
CDR3 protein: CASSLSRQGGNTIYF
CDR3 DNA: TGTGCCAGCAGTTTATCCCGCCAGGGCGGAAACACCATATATTTT

V gene: TRBV9
clone size: .
D gene: TRBD1
J gene: TRBJ1-3
CDR3 protein: CASTLGTVGNTIYF
CDR3 DNA: TGTGCCAGCACCCTAGGGACAGTAGGAAACACCATATATTTT

V gene: TRBV29-1
clone size: .
D gene: .
J gene: TRBJ1-1
CDR3 protein: CSVEEEGPEAFF
CDR3 DNA: TGCAGCGTTGAAGAGGAGGGCCCTGAAGCTTTCTTT

V gene: TRBV6-6
clone size: .
D gene: .
J gene: TRBJ1-4
CDR3 protein: CASSYSSVRVEEKLFF
CDR3 DNA: TGTGCCAGCAGTTACTCAAGTGTCAGGGTTGAAGAAAAACTGTTTTTT

V gene: TRBV5-1
clone size: few
D gene: TRBD1
J gene: TRBJ2-3
CDR3 protein: CASSLDRETDTQYF
CDR3 DNA: TGCGCCAGCAGCTTAGACAGGGAGACAGATACGCAGTATTTT

V gene: TRBV19
clone size: few
D gene: .
J gene: TRBJ1-1
CDR3 protein: CASSQVRGTEAFF
CDR3 DNA: TGTGCCAGTAGTCAGGTAAGGGGCACTGAAGCTTTCTTT

V gene: TRBV19
clone size: few
D gene: TRBD1
J gene: TRBJ1-5
CDR3 protein: CASSTTGTVGNQPQHF
CDR3 DNA: TGTGCCAGTAGTACGACTGGGACAGTAGGGAATCAGCCCCAGCATTTT

V gene: TRBV6-5
clone size: .
D gene: .
J gene: TRBJ1-2
CDR3 protein: CASRTYSSYGYTF
CDR3 DNA: TGTGCCAGCAGGACTTATTCATCATATGGCTACACCTTC

V gene: TRBV5-4
clone size: .
D gene: TRBD1
J gene: TRBJ2-1
CDR3 protein: CASSGGQLYNEQFF
CDR3 DNA: TGTGCCAGCAGCGGGGGACAGCTCTACAATGAGCAGTTCTTC

V gene: TRBV7-2
clone size: .
D gene: .
J gene: TRBJ1-2
CDR3 protein: CASSFTGRANYGYTF
CDR3 DNA: TGTGCCAGCAGCTTCACAGGGAGAGCTAACTATGGCTACACCTTC

V gene: TRBV5-1
clone size: few
D gene: TRBD2
J gene: TRBJ2-3
CDR3 protein: CASSTASGGSTDTQYF
CDR3 DNA: TGCGCCAGCAGCACCGCTAGCGGGGGTAGCACAGATACGCAGTATTTT

V gene: TRBV4-1
clone size: .
D gene: .
J gene: TRBJ1-4
CDR3 protein: CASSQDLTVTNEKLFF
CDR3 DNA: TGCGCCAGCAGCCAAGACCTGACAGTAACTAATGAAAAACTGTTTTTT

V gene: TRBV5-1
clone size: few
D gene: .
J gene: TRBJ2-2
CDR3 protein: CASSQDVTAGELFF
CDR3 DNA: TGCGCCAGCAGCCAGGATGTGACGGCCGGGGAGCTGTTTTTT

V gene: TRBV2
clone size: .
D gene: TRBD1
J gene: TRBJ2-3
CDR3 protein: CASSEQGAGDTQYF
CDR3 DNA: TGTGCCAGCAGTGAACAGGGGGCAGGAGATACGCAGTATTTT

V gene: TRBV10-3
clone size: few
D gene: .
J gene: TRBJ2-5
CDR3 protein: CASGGGNPGETQYF
CDR3 DNA: TGTGCCTCCGGCGGCGGTAACCCTGGAGAGACCCAGTACTTC

V gene: TRBV27
clone size: .
D gene: .
J gene: TRBJ2-7
CDR3 protein: CASSSGSFSEQYF
CDR3 DNA: TGTGCCAGCAGCAGTGGGAGCTTTTCCGAGCAGTACTTC

V gene: TRBV4-3
clone size: few
D gene: TRBD2
J gene: TRBJ2-3
CDR3 protein: CASSQDPLTSGLTDTQYF
CDR3 DNA: TGCGCCAGCAGCCAAGACCCACTGACTAGCGGGCTCACAGATACGCAGTATTTT

V gene: TRBV4-3
clone size: few
D gene: TRBD1
J gene: TRBJ1-4
CDR3 protein: CASSQERDRELFF
CDR3 DNA: TGCGCCAGCAGCCAAGAGAGGGACAGGGAACTGTTTTTT

V gene: TRBV2
clone size: few
D gene: TRBD1
J gene: TRBJ2-7
CDR3 protein: CASSWQGAYEQYF
CDR3 DNA: TGTGCCAGCAGTTGGCAGGGGGCCTACGAGCAGTACTTC

V gene: TRBV29-1
clone size: few
D gene: .
J gene: TRBJ1-2
CDR3 protein: CSVGQARDYGYTF
CDR3 DNA: TGCAGCGTTGGGCAGGCGCGGGACTATGGCTACACCTTC

V gene: TRBV6-5
clone size: .
D gene: .
J gene: TRBJ2-3
CDR3 protein: CASSYRGSGTDTQYF
CDR3 DNA: TGTGCCAGCAGTTACCGGGGGTCGGGCACAGATACGCAGTATTTT

V gene: TRBV6-6
clone size: .
D gene: TRBD1
J gene: TRBJ1-1
CDR3 protein: CASRTGGRNTEAFF
CDR3 DNA: TGTGCCAGCAGGACAGGGGGCCGGAACACTGAAGCTTTCTTT

V gene: TRBV21-1
clone size: few
D gene: .
J gene: TRBJ2-1
CDR3 protein: CASSKSSCGQGLSNEQFF
CDR3 DNA: TGTGCCAGCAGCAAAAGCTCATGTGGACAGGGGTTGAGCAATGAGCAGTTCTTC

V gene: TRBV2
clone size: .
D gene: .
J gene: TRBJ2-3
CDR3 protein: CASSGRGGGTDTQYF
CDR3 DNA: TGTGCCAGCAGTGGAAGGGGGGGAGGCACAGATACGCAGTATTTT

V gene: TRBV9
clone size: .
D gene: .
J gene: TRBJ1-1
CDR3 protein: CASSVAPNIGDTEAFF
CDR3 DNA: TGTGCCAGCAGCGTAGCCCCAAATATCGGGGATACTGAAGCTTTCTTT

V gene: TRBV5-1
clone size: .
D gene: TRBD1
J gene: TRBJ2-5
CDR3 protein: CASSLPGTGGWETQYF
CDR3 DNA: TGCGCCAGCAGCTTACCCGGGACAGGGGGATGGGAGACCCAGTACTTC

V gene: TRBV5-1
clone size: .
D gene: .
J gene: TRBJ2-6
CDR3 protein: CASSLGQLSGANVLTF
CDR3 DNA: TGCGCCAGCAGCTTGGGACAGCTCTCTGGGGCCAACGTCCTGACTTTC

V gene: TRBV5-8
clone size: few
D gene: .
J gene: TRBJ2-3
CDR3 protein: CASSPSGSRTDTQYF
CDR3 DNA: TGTGCCAGCAGCCCCAGCGGGTCCCGCACAGATACGCAGTATTTT

V gene: TRBV27
clone size: .
D gene: TRBD1
J gene: TRBJ2-7
CDR3 protein: CASSSYSGQGKANEQYF
CDR3 DNA: TGTGCCAGCAGTTCGTATTCCGGACAGGGGAAGGCTAACGAGCAGTACTTC

V gene: TRBV7-9
clone size: .
D gene: .
J gene: TRBJ1-6
CDR3 protein: CASSLAGAQSPLHF
CDR3 DNA: TGTGCCAGCAGCTTAGCGGGGGCGCAGTCACCCCTCCACTTT

V gene: TRBV5-4
clone size: .
D gene: .
J gene: TRBJ1-2
CDR3 protein: CASSSVEQGHDYGYTF
CDR3 DNA: TGTGCCAGCAGCTCGGTCGAACAGGGACACGATTATGGCTACACCTTC

V gene: TRBV11-3
clone size: .
D gene: .
J gene: TRBJ1-1
CDR3 protein: CASSSSPTLRNTEAFF
CDR3 DNA: TGTGCCAGCAGCTCCTCTCCTACCTTACGGAACACTGAAGCTTTCTTT

V gene: TRBV5-8
clone size: .
D gene: TRBD2
J gene: TRBJ2-5
CDR3 protein: CASSLAGLAGDLGETQYF
CDR3 DNA: TGTGCCAGCAGCTTGGCGGGCCTAGCGGGGGATTTAGGAGAGACCCAGTACTTC

V gene: TRBV7-8
clone size: few
D gene: TRBD1
J gene: TRBJ1-6
CDR3 protein: CASSLGTGTGDVPLHF
CDR3 DNA: TGTGCCAGCAGCTTGGGGACCGGGACAGGGGATGTACCCCTCCACTTT

V gene: TRBV9
clone size: .
D gene: .
J gene: TRBJ1-1
CDR3 protein: CASSVVGATEAFF
CDR3 DNA: TGTGCCAGCAGCGTAGTAGGAGCTACTGAAGCTTTCTTT

V gene: TRBV2
clone size: few
D gene: TRBD1
J gene: TRBJ1-2
CDR3 protein: CASSAGGVSYGYTF
CDR3 DNA: TGTGCCAGCAGTGCAGGGGGCGTGAGCTATGGCTACACCTTC

V gene: TRBV2
clone size: few
D gene: .
J gene: TRBJ1-1
CDR3 protein: CASVSRTLAFF
CDR3 DNA: TGTGCCAGCGTGTCCAGAACGCTAGCTTTCTTT